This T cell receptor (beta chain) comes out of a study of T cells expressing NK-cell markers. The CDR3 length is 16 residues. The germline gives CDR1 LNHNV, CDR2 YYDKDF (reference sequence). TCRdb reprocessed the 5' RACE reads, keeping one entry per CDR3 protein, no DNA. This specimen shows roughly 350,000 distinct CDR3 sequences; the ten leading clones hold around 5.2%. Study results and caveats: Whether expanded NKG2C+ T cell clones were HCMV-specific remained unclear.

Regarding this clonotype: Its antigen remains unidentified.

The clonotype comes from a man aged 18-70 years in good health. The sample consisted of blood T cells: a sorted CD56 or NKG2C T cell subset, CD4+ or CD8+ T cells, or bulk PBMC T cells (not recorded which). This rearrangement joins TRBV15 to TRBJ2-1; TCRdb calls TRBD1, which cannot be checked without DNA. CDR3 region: CATSRDWGRGYNEQFF.